This record concerns one T cell receptor beta chain sequence. Its specificity is unknown. Measured with immunoSEQ multiplex PCR; TCRdb has only the in-frame clones, and not every one. The data show tens of thousands of clones, roughly 94% seen once. These data belong to a study of graft-versus-host responses after intestinal transplantation. The overall study: Each recipient received a multivisceral, liver-intestinal, or isolated intestinal graft.

J lost 2 bases, V lost 1 base, and 1 base had no gene match. Germline V gene lookup returns CDR1 MDHEN and CDR2 SYDVKM. CDR3 length: 15 residues. Study results and caveats: Recipient marrow showed GvH clones, some seen first in ileum or blood.

The chain is built from TRBV28 and TRBJ2-7; 11 bases agree with TRBD2. This clonotype was obtained from a human donor who received an intestinal transplant. Sequences were derived from unstimulated CD8+ T cells sorted from spleen or lymph node cells, sampled before intestinal transplant. DNA for the CDR3: TGTGCCAGCAGTTTATTGACTAGCGGGGCCTACGAGCAGTACTTC. This sequence encodes CASSLLTSGAYEQYF.